The 5 T cell receptor beta chains reported below all come from one sample, sequenced in a study of blood T cell repertoires in COVID-19. Clones were sequenced by immunoSEQ multiplex PCR, and TCRdb holds only the in-frame ones, with some missing. Found here are nearly 350,000 clones, 88% of them singletons; the top ten hold around 7.9%. The sequencing input was peripheral blood. All receptors derive from a woman in her 70s with COVID-19, enrolled during active disease.

The gene calls are TRBV11-2 and TRBJ2-7; tentatively, D is TRBD1 (5 bases). Trimming took off 5 bases at V and 4 bases at J, with 21 bases between the two ends. The CDR3 has 16 residues. CDR1 and CDR2 from the germline V gene are SGHAT and FQNNGV. The CDR3 DNA reads as TGTGCCAGCAGCCCTAACATTAACGACAGACCTTACGAGCAGTACTTC. It is translated as CASSPNINDRPYEQYF.

The chain couples TRBV6-5 to TRBJ2-5; the match to TRBD1 covers 8 bases. Germline values: CDR1 MNHEY, CDR2 SVGAGI. V was clipped by 6 bases and J by 2 bases; unmatched bases: 5. CDR3 size: 14 residues. CDR3 protein: CASSRDRRQETQYF. The DNA of the CDR3 is TGTGCCAGCAGCCGGGACAGGAGACAAGAGACCCAGTACTTC.

The V gene is TRBV27, the J gene TRBJ2-1; tentatively, D is TRBD1 (5 bases). CDR1 is MNHEY and CDR2 is SMNVEV in the germline V gene (reference sequence). The CDR3 totals 14 residues. V shed 7 bases and J shed 6 bases, with 16 bases lying between them. The CDR3, as DNA: TGTGCCAGCAAGGTCCAGGGCAAAGGCAATGAGCAGTTCTTC. Protein product: CASKVQGKGNEQFF.

The chain links TRBV24-1 to TRBJ2-1, with 11 positions matching TRBD1. Germline CDR1 is KGHDR and CDR2 is SFDVKD. The V gene end was trimmed by 5 bases and the J gene end by 6 bases; junction bases not matched to a gene: 2. The CDR3 extends over 14 amino acids. CDR3 residues: CATSGTGGLNEQFF. The CDR3, as DNA: TGTGCCACCAGTGGGACAGGGGGCCTCAATGAGCAGTTCTTC.

This clone was seen just once. V is TRBV20-1 and J is TRBJ2-7; D is unresolved. Trimming shortened V by 5 bases and J by 5 bases, and 10 bases separated the two germline ends. Germline lookup yields CDR1 DFQATT and CDR2 SNEGSKA (reference sequence). The CDR3 loop spans 11 amino acids. This CDR3 reads CSAPLFHEQYF. CDR3 bases: TGCAGTGCTCCCCTCTTCCACGAGCAGTACTTC.